The 32 T cell receptor beta chains listed next were all sequenced from one sample in a study of blood T cell repertoires in COVID-19. The data were produced by immunoSEQ multiplex PCR, yet TCRdb's version contains in-frame clones alone and is incomplete. This sample has about 150,000 clones; approximately 80% occur once, and the top ten carry about 2%. Sample: peripheral blood. These receptor sequences come from a man aged 65-85 years with acute or convalescent COVID-19.

CDR3 amino acids: CASSESPSRADTQYF. CDR3 nucleotides: TGTGCCAGCAGTGAAAGCCCCTCGCGGGCAGATACGCAGTATTTT. This rearrangement joins TRBV2 to TRBJ2-3; tentatively, D is TRBD2 (5 bases). The CDR3 totals 15 residues. The ends were cut back, 2 bases at V and 4 bases at J, with 13 bases in the middle. The germline CDR1 and CDR2 sequences are SNHLY and FYNNEI.

The CDR3, as DNA: TGTGCCAGCTCACCGGGACTAGCGGTCACCGGGGAGCTGTTTTTT. Amino acid sequence: CASSPGLAVTGELFF. The chain joins TRBV18 to TRBJ2-2, with TRBD2 identical over 11 bases. Germline V gene sequence: CDR1 KGHSH, CDR2 LQKENI. This CDR3 contains 15 residues. With V trimmed by 3 bases and J by 4 bases, 1 base remained unmatched.

The rearrangement joins TRBV11-3 to TRBJ2-2; weak D call: TRBD1 (5 bases). The CDR3 spans 14 residues. Per germline, CDR1 SGHNT and CDR2 YENEEA. V was clipped by 0 bases and J by 7 bases, with 9 bases between them. The CDR3 is CASSLDGAGGELFF. For the CDR3, the DNA is TGTGCCAGCAGCTTAGATGGGGCCGGCGGGGAGCTGTTTTTT.

The V call is TRBV9, the J call TRBJ1-4, with D possibly TRBD1 on 5 matching bases. This CDR3 spans 13 amino acids. Trimming took off 3 bases at V and 5 bases at J, with 8 bases between the two ends. Germline V CDR1 and CDR2: SGDLS, YYNGEE. The CDR3 loop reads CASSGRVNEKLFF. As DNA, the CDR3 is TGTGCCAGCAGCGGCAGGGTAAATGAAAAACTGTTTTTT.

This clone was seen just once. The chain carries TRBV10-2 and TRBJ2-5, with D maybe TRBD1 (5 bases). Trimming pared 5 bases from V and 2 bases from J, leaving 21 bases between. The CDR3 totals 17 residues. The V gene's germline CDR1 is WSHSY and CDR2 SAAADI. The CDR3 is CASSQKREGARQETQYF. The CDR3 bases are TGCGCCAGCAGTCAGAAGAGAGAAGGGGCTAGACAAGAGACCCAGTACTTC.

The gene calls are TRBV19 and TRBJ1-4; 10 bases line up with TRBD1. This CDR3 contains 15 residues. The germline V gene encodes CDR1 LNHDA and CDR2 SQIVND (reference sequence). The junction had 1 base not matched to a gene; V was cut back by 6 bases and J by 0 bases. Written as DNA, the CDR3 is TGTGCCAGTAGAGGACAGGGGGCAACTAATGAAAAACTGTTTTTT. It yields the protein CASRGQGATNEKLFF.

The V call is TRBV7-3, the J call TRBJ2-6; D gene ambiguous. Per germline, CDR1 SGHTA and CDR2 FQGTGA. This CDR3 has 16 residues. V was shortened by 4 bases and J by 1 base, with 11 bases between the two germline ends. The CDR3 region has the DNA TGTGCCAGCAGCTCCGGTGGTGGTTCTGGGGCCAACGTCCTGACTTTC. Translated: CASSSGGGSGANVLTF.

The chain links TRBV4-1 to TRBJ1-1; tentatively, D is TRBD1 (6 bases). CDR1 is MGHRA and CDR2 is YSYEKL in the germline V gene. Trimming cost V 1 base and J 11 bases, with 14 bases left between them. This CDR3 has 13 residues. This chain's CDR3 is CASSQGWGGSAFF. CDR3 nucleotides: TGCGCCAGCAGCCAAGGCTGGGGGGGCTCTGCTTTCTTT.

The table lists this clone with a few counts. The chain carries TRBV5-1 and TRBJ1-2, with no clear D. The CDR3 runs to 17 residues. Germline CDR1 and CDR2: SGHRS and YFSETQ. Trimming removed 4 bases from V and 8 bases from J, with 27 bases in between. The CDR3 sequence: CASSDTIGQLRERGYTF. For the CDR3, the DNA is TGCGCCAGCAGCGATACAATAGGGCAACTTAGGGAGCGCGGCTACACCTTC.

The CDR3 protein is CASSEWAGSTDTQYF. The CDR3 coding sequence is TGTGCCAGCAGTGAATGGGCGGGCTCCACAGATACGCAGTATTTT. The rearrangement joins TRBV6-1 to TRBJ2-3; maybe TRBD2 (5 bases). Trimming took off 2 bases at V and 2 bases at J, with 11 bases between the two ends. The CDR3 contains 15 residues. Germline V gives CDR1 MNHNS, CDR2 SASEGT.

V is TRBV3-1 (or the pseudogene TRBV3-2) and J is TRBJ2-1; 9 bases are a match to TRBD2. CDR1 and CDR2 (germline): LGHDT, YNNKEL (reference sequence). CDR3 length: 18 residues. V lost 0 bases and J lost 0; bases outside the gene matches: 6. This chain's CDR3 is CASSQEGLAGSSYNEQFF. CDR3 DNA: TGTGCCAGCAGCCAAGAGGGGCTAGCGGGAAGCTCCTACAATGAGCAGTTCTTC.

The chain joins TRBV11-2 to TRBJ2-1; the match to TRBD2 covers 14 bases. Trimming cost V 5 bases and J 1 base; bases outside gene matches: 7. The CDR3 is made up of 18 amino acids. Germline CDR1 SGHAT, CDR2 FQNNGV. CDR3 protein: CASSPGTSGSGSYNEQFF. The CDR3 DNA follows: TGTGCCAGCAGCCCAGGGACTAGCGGGAGTGGGTCCTACAATGAGCAGTTCTTC.

The chain has TRBV6-6 and TRBJ2-5; 7 bases line up with TRBD1. The germline V gene has CDR1 MNHNY and CDR2 SVGAGI (reference sequence). J lost 1 base, V lost 4 bases, and 3 bases had no gene match. The CDR3 sequence is 14 residues long. Written as DNA, the CDR3 is TGTGCCAGCAGTTTAGGACAGGCCCAAGAGACCCAGTACTTC. It codes for CASSLGQAQETQYF.

The chain is built from TRBV7-9 and TRBJ1-4, with D perhaps matching TRBD1 (6 bases). Per the germline V gene, CDR1 is SEHNR and CDR2 is FQNEAQ (reference sequence). Trimming pared 4 bases from V and 8 bases from J, leaving 17 bases between. The CDR3 sequence is 15 residues long. The DNA of the CDR3 is TGTGCCAGCAGCTGGGGCAGGGGATATGGGGAAAAACTGTTTTTT. It codes for CASSWGRGYGEKLFF. Together with reference TRBV7-9 and TRBJ1-4, the CDR3 gives the full variable domain: DTGVSQNPRHKITKRGQNVTFRCDPISEHNRLYWYRQTLGQGPEFLTYFQNEAQLEKSRLLSDRFSAERPKGSFSTLEIQRTEQGDSAMYLCASSWGRGYGEKLFFGSGTQLSVL.

The chain uses TRBV27 and TRBJ1-4; TRBD1 matches at 7 bases. The junction had 5 bases not matched to a gene; V was cut back by 5 bases and J by 2 bases. The CDR3 is 15 residues long. CDR1 and CDR2 (germline): MNHEY, SMNVEV (reference sequence). CDR3 nucleotide sequence: TGTGCCAGCAGTGAGCGACAGGGTACTAATGAAAAACTGTTTTTT. Amino acid sequence: CASSERQGTNEKLFF.

In this sample, this clone turned up a few times. The V gene is TRBV11-2, the J gene TRBJ2-1, with 8 bases aligning to TRBD2. This CDR3 has 13 amino acids. CDR1 and CDR2 (germline): SGHAT, FQNNGV. The ends lost 0 bases at V and 9 bases at J; junction bases unmatched: 1. CDR3 protein: CASSLERGAEQFF. As DNA, the CDR3 is TGTGCCAGCAGCTTAGAGCGGGGGGCTGAGCAGTTCTTC.

This clone came up once. J is TRBJ1-2 and V is TRBV5-6; D perhaps matches TRBD1 (5 bases). CDR3 length equals 14 residues. The germline V gene encodes CDR1 SGHDT and CDR2 YYEEEE. V lost 3 bases to trimming and J lost 4 bases, with 13 bases between them. The CDR3 region is CASSSPTGPYGYTF. CDR3 nucleotide sequence: TGTGCCAGCAGCTCCCCTACAGGCCCCTATGGCTACACCTTC.

The genes are TRBV7-8 and TRBJ2-7, with a possible D match to TRBD1 (6 bases). Germline V gene sequence: CDR1 SGHVS, CDR2 FQNEAQ. Trimming removed 4 bases from V and 6 bases from J, with 19 bases in between. CDR3 size: 15 residues. The CDR3 is CASSSSGVQGVEQYF. The CDR3 DNA reads as TGTGCCAGCAGCTCCTCAGGGGTTCAAGGGGTCGAGCAGTACTTC.

The rearrangement uses TRBV24-1 and TRBJ2-2, with a weak D call TRBD1 (6 bases). CDR3 length equals 14 residues. Deletions cut 3 bases from V and 6 bases from J, with 10 bases between. The germline V gene encodes CDR1 KGHDR and CDR2 SFDVKD. CDR3 DNA sequence: TGTGCCACCAGTGATCCCAGGGGACCCGGGGAGCTGTTTTTT. As protein: CATSDPRGPGELFF.

This clone turned up a few times. The chain employs TRBV6-2 or TRBV6-3 and TRBJ2-3; 8 bases are a match to TRBD2. There are 16 residues in the CDR3. Germline assignment: CDR1 MNHEY and CDR2 SVGEGT. The junction had 7 bases not matched to a gene; V was cut back by 2 bases and J by 3 bases. CDR3 loop: CASSYDSGSDTDTQYF. The CDR3 DNA reads as TGTGCCAGCAGTTACGACAGCGGGAGTGATACAGATACGCAGTATTTT.

The V gene is TRBV6-2 or TRBV6-3, the J gene TRBJ2-3; TRBD2 matches at 9 bases. Germline V CDR1 and CDR2: MNHEY, SVGEGT. The CDR3 loop spans 17 amino acids. Losses at the gene ends were 2 bases for V and 5 bases for J; bases not matched to a gene: 11. The CDR3 reads CASSYDMASGNLDTQYF. CDR3 nucleotide sequence: TGTGCCAGCAGTTACGATATGGCTAGCGGGAATTTAGATACGCAGTATTTT.

The chain recombines TRBV9 with TRBJ1-1; 8 positions match TRBD1. This CDR3 contains 14 residues. The germline gives CDR1 SGDLS, CDR2 YYNGEE. The V gene end was trimmed by 2 bases and the J gene end by 5 bases; junction bases not matched to a gene: 5. The CDR3 reads CASSVTGGGTEAFF. The CDR3 nucleotides read TGTGCCAGCAGCGTTACAGGGGGAGGGACTGAAGCTTTCTTT.

The gene calls are TRBV19 and TRBJ2-3, with 8 bases that match TRBD1. Germline assignment: CDR1 LNHDA and CDR2 SQIVND (reference sequence). The CDR3 is made up of 15 amino acids. Trimming at V came to 1 base and at J to 4 bases, leaving 4 bases not matched to a gene. CDR3 DNA: TGTGCCAGTAGTATAGTCGGACAGGGCGCAGATACGCAGTATTTT. This sequence encodes CASSIVGQGADTQYF.

The rearrangement links TRBV24-1 to TRBJ2-2; 7 bases line up with TRBD1. The CDR3 runs 15 residues. CDR1 is KGHDR, CDR2 SFDVKD, per germline. With 4 bases clipped from V and 6 bases from J, the junction kept 7 bases outside the gene matches. In DNA form, the CDR3 reads TGTGCCACCAGTGAAGGACAGGCCGGGTCCGGGGAGCTGTTTTTT. Translating gives CATSEGQAGSGELFF.

The gene calls are TRBV6-5 and TRBJ2-4; 9 bases align to TRBD2. V lost 7 bases to trimming and J lost 8 bases; unmatched junction nucleotides: 0. Per germline, CDR1 MNHEY and CDR2 SVGAGI. CDR3 length equals 11 residues. CDR3 sequence (DNA): TGTGCCAGCAAGCGGGGGGACATTCAGTACTTC. This translates into CASKRGDIQYF.

Comments on this clone: This CDR3 is also generated by other DNA sequences in the sample. The chain couples TRBV7-3 to TRBJ2-3; the match to TRBD1 covers 8 bases. Germline CDR1 SGHTA, CDR2 FQGTGA. V was clipped by 3 bases and J by 1 base; unmatched bases: 0. The CDR3 is 14 residues long. The CDR3 region is CASSLDRGTDTQYF. For the CDR3, the DNA is TGTGCCAGCAGCTTGGACAGGGGCACAGATACGCAGTATTTT.

J is TRBJ2-3 and V is TRBV21-1; TRBD2, the table's D call, was not compared with the DNA. TRBV21-1 is annotated as a pseudogene. CDR3 length: 17 residues. The DNA of the CDR3 is TGTGCCAGCAGCCCCGCTTGGACTCCGGGAGGTTGGAATACGCAGTATTTT. Amino acids: CASSPAWTPGGWNTQYF.

The chain links TRBV5-8 to TRBJ1-5, with no clear D. Trimming took off 7 bases at V and 0 bases at J, with 14 bases between the two ends. CDR3 length equals 15 residues. CDR1 and CDR2 from the germline V gene are SGHTS and YDEGEE. CDR3 sequence: CASPPRANSNQPQHF. CDR3 nucleotides: TGTGCCAGCCCCCCCCGCGCCAATAGCAATCAGCCCCAGCATTTT.

The rearrangement joins TRBV6-6 to TRBJ1-1; 7 bases fit TRBD1. V was pared by 6 bases and J by 0 bases, with 10 bases of the junction left unmatched. Per germline, CDR1 MNHNY and CDR2 SVGAGI (reference sequence). The CDR3 consists of 16 residues. The CDR3 DNA is TGTGCCAGCAGCCCACCCCCACAGGGGTTGAACACTGAAGCTTTCTTT. Its protein is CASSPPPQGLNTEAFF.

V and J are TRBV4-1 and TRBJ1-1; unclear D gene. V was shortened by 2 bases and J by 0 bases, with 7 bases between the two germline ends. Germline assignment: CDR1 MGHRA and CDR2 YSYEKL. The CDR3 spans 14 residues. DNA for the CDR3: TGCGCCAGCAGCCAAAGGACTATGAACACTGAAGCTTTCTTT. It translates to CASSQRTMNTEAFF.

This chain links TRBV28 with TRBJ2-1; TRBD2 is a possible D gene (5 bases). Germline V CDR1 and CDR2: MDHEN, SYDVKM. The CDR3 length is 16 residues. The V and J ends lost 1 base and 5 bases respectively, with 15 bases between them. CDR3 loop: CASSLSAAGGHNEQFF. CDR3 nucleotides: TGTGCCAGCAGTTTATCGGCGGCGGGTGGCCACAATGAGCAGTTCTTC.

The chain carries TRBV9 and TRBJ2-1; 10 bases are a match to TRBD1. Trimming took 2 bases from V and 4 from J; bases not matched to a gene: 6. The germline gives CDR1 SGDLS, CDR2 YYNGEE. The CDR3 loop spans 16 amino acids. The chain's CDR3 is CASSVRDRGSYNEQFF. The CDR3 bases are TGTGCCAGCAGCGTCCGGGACAGGGGTTCGTACAATGAGCAGTTCTTC.